This entry lists 28 T cell receptor beta chains sequenced from one sample in a study of OX40 agonist ivuxolimab in advanced cancers. Here immunoSEQ multiplex PCR was the method, and the copy in TCRdb shows in-frame clones only, minus some. The sample consists of tens of thousands of clones, about nine tenths of them appearing once. Sequencing used CD4+ or CD8+ T cells sorted from blood, obtained in a trial of the OX40 agonist ivuxolimab. These TCRs come from an adult with an advanced solid tumor such as melanoma, head and neck, liver or kidney cancer.

The chain links TRBV4-2 to TRBJ2-3; 7 bases map to TRBD2. The CDR3 consists of 18 residues. Germline V lookup: CDR1 LGHNA, CDR2 YNFKEQ. Unmatched junction bases numbered 14, after V lost 3 bases and J lost 2 bases. CDR3 in amino acids: CASSHLGRGLTNTDTQYF. In nucleotides, the CDR3 is TGTGCCAGCAGCCACCTAGGGAGGGGACTAACGAACACAGATACGCAGTATTTT.

This clone was observed once. The rearrangement links TRBV5-1 to TRBJ2-3, with 15 bases lining up with TRBD2. V was pared by 4 bases and J by 0 bases, with 3 bases of the junction left unmatched. From germline, CDR1 is SGHRS and CDR2 YFSETQ. This CDR3 has 17 residues. The CDR3 region is CASSRGLAGGSTDTQYF. CDR3 in DNA: TGCGCCAGCAGCCGGGGACTAGCGGGAGGTAGCACAGATACGCAGTATTTT.

This clone showed up just a few times. This rearrangement joins TRBV14 to TRBJ1-2; 10 bases are shared with TRBD1. CDR1 and CDR2 from the germline V gene are SGHDN and FVKESK. The CDR3 length is 16 residues. The V segment lost 2 bases and the J segment 9 bases; nucleotides outside the gene matches: 12. CDR3 region: CASSQPGQGRTMSYTF. Written as DNA, the CDR3 is TGTGCCAGCAGCCAACCGGGACAGGGGAGAACTATGAGCTACACCTTC.

This clone appeared once. The chain has TRBV10-3 and TRBJ2-1; 10 bases are a match to TRBD2. Germline V gene lookup returns CDR1 ENHRY and CDR2 SYGVKD. CDR3 length equals 15 residues. V lost 8 bases, J lost 7 bases, and 11 bases stayed unmatched. The CDR3, as DNA: TGTGCCATCTCTACCCTAGCGGGAGTGGGAAATGAGCAGTTCTTC. Its protein product is CAISTLAGVGNEQFF.

V is TRBV18 and J is TRBJ2-7; D is undetermined. CDR3 size: 14 residues. V was shortened by 0 bases and J by 0 bases, with 6 bases between the two germline ends. The germline V gene encodes CDR1 KGHSH and CDR2 LQKENI. CDR3: CASSPPGSSYEQYF. Here the CDR3 DNA reads TGTGCCAGCTCACCACCGGGCAGCTCCTACGAGCAGTACTTC.

The genes are TRBV6-1 and TRBJ1-1; D gene uncertain. V was trimmed by 6 bases and J by 1 base, leaving 9 bases between them. This CDR3 is 13 amino acids long. Germline CDR1 reads MNHNS; CDR2 reads SASEGT. For the CDR3, the DNA is TGTGCCAGCAGGCTACAGACGAACACTGAAGCTTTCTTT. Its protein is CASRLQTNTEAFF.

This clone was counted a single time. This chain links TRBV2 with TRBJ2-3, with 8 bases that match TRBD1. Germline CDR1 is SNHLY and CDR2 is FYNNEI. The length of the CDR3 is 14 residues. The V gene end was trimmed by 5 bases and the J gene end by 6 bases; junction bases not matched to a gene: 7. The CDR3 DNA sequence: TGTGCCAGCAGTCCAGGGGGCGTTGCGGATACGCAGTATTTT. It translates to CASSPGGVADTQYF.

This rearrangement joins TRBV18 to TRBJ1-1, with D possibly matching TRBD1 (5 bases). The CDR3 consists of 14 residues. Trimming removed 3 bases at V and 4 bases at J, with 12 bases between. Germline CDR1 KGHSH, CDR2 LQKENI. This chain's CDR3 is CASSPREKGTEAFF. CDR3 bases: TGTGCCAGCTCACCCAGGGAAAAAGGCACTGAAGCTTTCTTT. The variable domain in full, with the rest retrieved from reference TRBV18 and TRBJ1-1, is NAGVMQNPRHLVRRRGQEARLRCSPMKGHSHVYWYRQLPEEGLKFMVYLQKENIIDESGMPKERFSAEFPKEGPSILRIQQVVRGDSAAYFCASSPREKGTEAFFGQGTRLTVV.

This clone has a single count. The chain employs TRBV28 and TRBJ2-5; 8 bases line up with TRBD1. Germline values: CDR1 MDHEN, CDR2 SYDVKM. The V gene end was trimmed by 11 bases and the J gene end by 5 bases; junction bases not matched to a gene: 10. CDR3 length: 13 amino acids. CDR3 nucleotides: TGTGCCGGGGGGACAGGAGGGATGGAGACCCAGTACTTC. Residues: CAGGTGGMETQYF. The full variable domain, rest sourced from reference TRBV28 and TRBJ2-5, is DVKVTQSSRYLVKRTGEKVFLECVQDMDHENMFWYRQDPGLGLRLIYFSYDVKMKEKGDIPEGYSVSREKKERFSLILESASTNQTSMYLCAGGTGGMETQYFGPGTRLLVL.

The chain links TRBV2 to TRBJ1-1, with no clear D. The CDR3 has 13 residues. The germline CDR1 and CDR2 sequences are SNHLY and FYNNEI. The germline V and J ends were trimmed by 4 bases and 0 bases, with 6 bases remaining between them. For the CDR3, the DNA is TGTGCCAGCAGTGTATCACTGAACACTGAAGCTTTCTTT. Its protein is CASSVSLNTEAFF. Based on the CDR3 plus reference TRBV2 and TRBJ1-1, the full variable domain is EPEVTQTPSHQVTQMGQEVILRCVPISNHLYFYWYRQILGQKVEFLVSFYNNEISEKSEIFDDQFSVERPDGSNFTLKIRSTKLEDSAMYFCASSVSLNTEAFFGQGTRLTVV.

The rearrangement links TRBV10-3 to TRBJ2-1, with 7 bases that match TRBD2. The CDR3 length is 16 residues. With 8 bases clipped from V and 0 bases from J, the junction kept 10 bases outside the gene matches. Germline V gene data show CDR1 as ENHRY and CDR2 as SYGVKD. CDR3 in amino acids: CAIGGRAGVSYNEQFF. In DNA, the CDR3 is TGTGCCATCGGAGGTAGGGCGGGAGTCTCCTACAATGAGCAGTTCTTC.

This clone was counted between two and nine times. Within the sample, other DNA sequences also encode this same CDR3. This rearrangement joins TRBV28 to TRBJ2-2; D call uncertain. CDR1 MDHEN and CDR2 SYDVKM come from the germline V gene. V lost 5 bases and J lost 5, with 6 bases in between. The CDR3 runs to 12 residues. The CDR3 loop is CASSTPTGELFF. DNA of the CDR3: TGTGCCAGCAGTACTCCTACCGGGGAGCTGTTTTTT. Supplemented by reference TRBV28 and TRBJ2-2, the full variable domain reads DVKVTQSSRYLVKRTGEKVFLECVQDMDHENMFWYRQDPGLGLRLIYFSYDVKMKEKGDIPEGYSVSREKKERFSLILESASTNQTSMYLCASSTPTGELFFGEGSRLTVL.

Regarding this clone: The sample contains more than one DNA sequence encoding this CDR3. The rearrangement links TRBV5-1 to TRBJ1-2; D ambiguous. Germline values: CDR1 SGHRS, CDR2 YFSETQ. This CDR3 region has 16 residues. The V and J ends lost 0 bases and 8 bases respectively, with 20 bases between them. This CDR3 is CASSLGTDVGRLGYTF. The CDR3 DNA reads TGCGCCAGCAGCTTGGGGACGGATGTGGGTCGACTAGGCTACACCTTC.

The chain couples TRBV11-1 to TRBJ2-6; TRBD2 is a possible D gene (5 bases). Trimming stripped 5 bases from V and 0 bases from J, with 8 bases between. Per the germline V gene, CDR1 is SGHAT and CDR2 is FQDESV (reference sequence). The CDR3 is made up of 15 amino acids. CDR3 sequence: CASSRGISGANVLTF. The CDR3 DNA follows: TGTGCCAGCAGCCGGGGAATCTCTGGGGCCAACGTCCTGACTTTC.

V and J are TRBV10-3 and TRBJ2-7, with TRBD1 as a possible D gene (6 bases). Germline CDR1 is ENHRY and CDR2 is SYGVKD. V shed 11 bases and J shed 5 bases, with 13 bases lying between them. This CDR3 is 11 amino acids long. CDR3 sequence: CAPTGSHEQYF. The CDR3 bases are TGTGCCCCTACAGGGTCTCACGAGCAGTACTTC.

The rearrangement links TRBV2 to TRBJ2-7; D possibly corresponds to TRBD2 (7 bases). Per germline, CDR1 SNHLY and CDR2 FYNNEI. V lost 2 bases to trimming and J lost 10 bases, with 21 bases between them. CDR3 size: 15 residues. The CDR3 sequence is CASSEMGGGFGEQYF. The DNA of the CDR3 is TGTGCCAGCAGTGAAATGGGAGGGGGGTTCGGCGAACAGTACTTC.

This rearrangement joins TRBV5-1 to TRBJ1-1, with TRBD1 as a possible D gene (5 bases). CDR1 is SGHRS, CDR2 YFSETQ, per germline. The CDR3 spans 14 residues. Trimming removed 4 bases at V and 3 bases at J, with 13 bases between. This CDR3 is CASSTGREHTEAFF. In DNA, the CDR3 is TGCGCCAGCAGCACGGGGCGGGAGCACACTGAAGCTTTCTTT.

CDR3 in DNA: TGTGCCAGCAGTGGAGTTCTAGCGGGAGGATATTACAATGAGCAGTTCTTC. As protein: CASSGVLAGGYYNEQFF. V gene TRBV6-1 combines with J gene TRBJ2-1, with 11 positions matching TRBD2. The CDR3 length is 17 residues. The germline gives CDR1 MNHNS, CDR2 SASEGT. The trim removed 4 bases at V and 4 bases at J, leaving 9 bases unmatched.

This rearrangement joins TRBV15 to TRBJ2-1; D unresolved. CDR1 and CDR2 (germline): LNHNV, YYDKDF (reference sequence). The V end lost 0 bases, the J end lost 8 bases, and 14 bases lay between the germline ends. The CDR3 extends over 15 amino acids. The CDR3 DNA is TGTGCCACCAGCAGAGATCTGATGGGTGGAGATGAGCAGTTCTTC. Protein: CATSRDLMGGDEQFF.

This clone has just one count. The gene calls are TRBV11-2 and TRBJ2-1; 8 bases line up with TRBD1. Germline V gives CDR1 SGHAT, CDR2 FQNNGV. The CDR3 covers 15 residues. V lost 5 bases, J lost 0 bases, and 3 bases stayed unmatched. Written as DNA, the CDR3 is TGTGCCAGCAGCATCACAGGGGGCTCCTACAATGAGCAGTTCTTC. Translating it yields CASSITGGSYNEQFF. Together with reference TRBV11-2 and TRBJ2-1, the CDR3 gives the full variable domain: EAGVAQSPRYKIIEKRQSVAFWCNPISGHATLYWYQQILGQGPKLLIQFQNNGVVDDSQLPKDRFSAERLKGVDSTLKIQPAKLEDSAVYLCASSITGGSYNEQFFGPGTRLTVL.

The rearrangement links TRBV2 to TRBJ2-5; 7 positions agree with TRBD1. CDR1 and CDR2 (germline): SNHLY, FYNNEI. After removal of 7 bases from V and 5 bases from J, the junction contained 13 bases not matched to a gene. The CDR3 has 15 amino acids. The CDR3 DNA is TGTGCCAGCACCCAAGGGGACAGCTACGGGGAGACCCAGTACTTC. This codes for CASTQGDSYGETQYF.

The V gene is TRBV6-4, the J gene TRBJ1-3, with TRBD1 matching over 9 bases. With V trimmed by 5 bases and J by 0 bases, 5 bases remained unmatched. The germline V gene has CDR1 MRHNA and CDR2 SNTAGT. This CDR3 contains 16 residues. CDR3 bases: TGTGCCAGCAGTCCCCCGGGACAGGGCTCTGGAAACACCATATATTTT. Its translation is CASSPPGQGSGNTIYF.

The chain uses TRBV18 and TRBJ2-1; the D gene is possibly TRBD1 (6 bases). Trimming shortened V by 10 bases and J by 4 bases, and 17 bases separated the two germline ends. This CDR3 has 14 amino acids. Germline CDR1 KGHSH, CDR2 LQKENI. CDR3 nucleotides: TGTGCCACTATCAAGGACAGACAGTACAATGAGCAGTTCTTC. This sequence encodes CATIKDRQYNEQFF.

The CDR3 here is CARSPLTLYEQYF. The CDR3 DNA reads as TGTGCCAGAAGCCCCCTGACCCTCTACGAGCAGTACTTC. V and J are TRBV5-3 and TRBJ2-5; D not resolved. Gene TRBJ2-7 matches the end of the DNA better, so the J call may be wrong. TRBV5-3 is an ORF for which the function is uncertain. The CDR3 extends over 13 amino acids.

This chain connects TRBV30 to TRBJ2-2; tentatively, D is TRBD1 or TRBD2 (5 bases each). The CDR3 contains 11 residues. Germline assignment: CDR1 GTSNPN and CDR2 SVGIG (reference sequence). CDR3 in amino acids: CGLGRTGELFF. The CDR3 coding sequence is TGTGGTCTGGGACGAACCGGGGAGCTGTTTTTT.

The chain's CDR3 is CASSYSFADTQYF. In DNA form, the CDR3 reads TGTGCCAGCAGTTACTCGTTTGCAGATACGCAGTATTTT. The chain links TRBV6-5 to TRBJ2-3; no definite D call. The V gene lost 0 bases and the J gene lost 4 bases, with 5 bases spanning the gap. This CDR3 spans 13 amino acids. CDR1 is MNHEY and CDR2 is SVGAGI in the germline V gene.

This clone appeared a few times. The rearrangement links TRBV4-1 to TRBJ1-2; 7 positions agree with TRBD1. Germline-derived CDR1 and CDR2 are MGHRA and YSYEKL. The CDR3 is 15 amino acids. V shed 2 bases and J 4 bases; nucleotides not matched to a gene: 7. CDR3 sequence reads: CASSQSPGQLYGYTF. The CDR3 DNA is TGCGCCAGCAGCCAAAGCCCGGGACAGCTCTATGGCTACACCTTC.

The rearrangement joins TRBV28 to TRBJ2-7; 9 nucleotides align to TRBD2. V dropped 5 bases and J dropped 4; count of bases not matched to a gene: 3. The CDR3 is made up of 13 amino acids. Looked up from germline, CDR1 is MDHEN and CDR2 is SYDVKM. CDR3 loop: CASSIAGAYEQYF. The CDR3 DNA sequence: TGTGCCAGCAGTATAGCGGGAGCTTACGAGCAGTACTTC.